A single sample gave rise to the 10 T cell receptor beta chains below, sequenced in a study of post-analysis software for immune sequencing data. Unique molecular identifiers were built into the TCR beta cDNA libraries. TCRdb called the PCR reads again in MiXCR, with one record for every CDR3 protein. The sample records around 150,000 distinct CDR3 sequences, around 36% being singletons. The specimen comprised blood, sampled after autologous hematopoietic stem cell transplantation. All receptors come from a girl aged 10 to 17 with multiple sclerosis.

This clonotype was seen only once. This rearrangement joins TRBV4-1 to TRBJ2-7, with 8 nucleotides matching TRBD1. Germline lookup yields CDR1 MGHRA and CDR2 YSYEKL. The CDR3 is 13 amino acids. V gave up 3 bases and J gave up 6 bases; unmatched junction bases: 4. The CDR3 spells CASSQETGGEQYF. Here the CDR3 DNA reads TGCGCCAGCAGCCAGGAAACAGGGGGCGAGCAGTACTTC.

This rearrangement joins TRBV28 to TRBJ2-5; either TRBD1 or TRBD2 may fit D (5 bases each). V lost 5 bases and J 0 bases, leaving 16 bases between the germline ends. The CDR3 is made up of 16 amino acids. Per the germline V gene, CDR1 is MDHEN and CDR2 is SYDVKM. In nucleotides, the CDR3 is TGTGCCAGCAGTGCGGAATCCTGGGGGTACCAAGAGACCCAGTACTTC. It is translated as CASSAESWGYQETQYF.

This clonotype came up a few times. The chain couples TRBV2 to TRBJ2-3, with 10 nucleotides matching TRBD2. Trimming removed 5 bases from V and 4 bases from J; junction bases left unmatched: 9. The CDR3 runs 16 residues. From germline, CDR1 is SNHLY and CDR2 FYNNEI. The CDR3 DNA follows: TGTGCCAGCAGTTCCACCGGGACTAGCGTCCCAGATACGCAGTATTTT. It codes for CASSSTGTSVPDTQYF.

The chain joins TRBV6-5 to TRBJ1-1; D gene unclear. Trimming took 4 bases from V and 0 from J, leaving 15 bases between them. The CDR3 has 16 amino acids. CDR1 MNHEY and CDR2 SVGAGI come from the germline V gene. The CDR3 loop reads CASSLSTSAMNTEAFF. The CDR3 DNA follows: TGTGCCAGCAGTTTATCGACATCCGCCATGAACACTGAAGCTTTCTTT.

The gene calls are TRBV20-1 and TRBJ2-3, with a weak D call TRBD2 (6 bases). Trimming shortened V by 5 bases and J by 4 bases, and 19 bases separated the two germline ends. The length of the CDR3 is 15 residues. In germline, CDR1 is DFQATT, CDR2 SNEGSKA (reference sequence). The CDR3 region has the DNA TGCAGTGCTCCCCTACAGACTAGAATCGCAGATACGCAGTATTTT. Translation gives CSAPLQTRIADTQYF.

Only one count was recorded for this clonotype. The J gene is TRBJ1-6, the V gene TRBV7-9; D gene uncertain. V was trimmed by 5 bases and J by 8 bases, leaving 13 bases between them. The CDR3 runs 14 residues. Germline CDR1 reads SEHNR; CDR2 reads FQNEAQ (reference sequence). The CDR3 loop is CASSGAAGDSPLHF. In DNA, the CDR3 is TGTGCCAGCAGCGGCGCAGCGGGCGATTCACCCCTCCACTTT.

The chain combines TRBV12-3 or TRBV12-4 with TRBJ2-1; 9 positions match TRBD2. The CDR3 contains 16 residues. J was trimmed by 9 bases and V by 5 bases; bases with no gene match: 14. The CDR3 DNA follows: TGTGCCAGCAGTGAGCCCGGGTTAGCGGGAGACGGTGAGCAGTTCTTC. It yields the protein CASSEPGLAGDGEQFF.

The rearrangement links TRBV28 to TRBJ2-7, with D unresolved. The CDR3 extends over 14 amino acids. Germline assignment: CDR1 MDHEN and CDR2 SYDVKM. Trimming removed 6 bases at V and 2 bases at J, with 14 bases between. CDR3 in amino acids: CASRNPGLTYEQYF. In DNA form, the CDR3 reads TGTGCCAGCAGGAATCCGGGCCTTACCTACGAGCAGTACTTC.

This rearrangement joins TRBV5-4 to TRBJ1-1; 9 nucleotides match TRBD1. V lost 6 bases, J lost 5 bases, and 14 bases stayed unmatched. The germline V gene has CDR1 SGHNT and CDR2 YYREEE (reference sequence). This CDR3 region has 16 residues. The CDR3 sequence is CASTISVGQGATEAFF. The CDR3 DNA reads TGTGCCAGCACCATAAGTGTGGGACAGGGTGCAACTGAAGCTTTCTTT.

This clonotype was seen only once. The V call is TRBV7-2, the J call TRBJ2-1; D remains unclear. The CDR3 length is 14 residues. Per the germline V gene, CDR1 is SGHTA and CDR2 is FQGNSA. Trimming pared 3 bases from V and 0 bases from J, leaving 6 bases between. CDR3 DNA: TGTGCCAGCAGCTTTGATCCCTCCTACAATGAGCAGTTCTTC. Translated: CASSFDPSYNEQFF.